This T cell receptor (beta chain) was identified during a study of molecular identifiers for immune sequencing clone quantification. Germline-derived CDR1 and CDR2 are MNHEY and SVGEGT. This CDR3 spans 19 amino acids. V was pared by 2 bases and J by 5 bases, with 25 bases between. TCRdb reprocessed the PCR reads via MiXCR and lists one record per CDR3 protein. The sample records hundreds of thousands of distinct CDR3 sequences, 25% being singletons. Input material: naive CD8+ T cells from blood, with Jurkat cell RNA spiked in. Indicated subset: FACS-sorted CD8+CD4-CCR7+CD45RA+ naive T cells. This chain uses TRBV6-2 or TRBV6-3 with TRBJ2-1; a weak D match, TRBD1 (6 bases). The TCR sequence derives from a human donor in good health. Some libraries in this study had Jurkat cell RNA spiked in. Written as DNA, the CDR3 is TGTGCCAGCAGTTACCCCACCTCCACCGGACAGCAAGTAGACAATGAGCAGTTCTTC. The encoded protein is CASSYPTSTGQQVDNEQFF.